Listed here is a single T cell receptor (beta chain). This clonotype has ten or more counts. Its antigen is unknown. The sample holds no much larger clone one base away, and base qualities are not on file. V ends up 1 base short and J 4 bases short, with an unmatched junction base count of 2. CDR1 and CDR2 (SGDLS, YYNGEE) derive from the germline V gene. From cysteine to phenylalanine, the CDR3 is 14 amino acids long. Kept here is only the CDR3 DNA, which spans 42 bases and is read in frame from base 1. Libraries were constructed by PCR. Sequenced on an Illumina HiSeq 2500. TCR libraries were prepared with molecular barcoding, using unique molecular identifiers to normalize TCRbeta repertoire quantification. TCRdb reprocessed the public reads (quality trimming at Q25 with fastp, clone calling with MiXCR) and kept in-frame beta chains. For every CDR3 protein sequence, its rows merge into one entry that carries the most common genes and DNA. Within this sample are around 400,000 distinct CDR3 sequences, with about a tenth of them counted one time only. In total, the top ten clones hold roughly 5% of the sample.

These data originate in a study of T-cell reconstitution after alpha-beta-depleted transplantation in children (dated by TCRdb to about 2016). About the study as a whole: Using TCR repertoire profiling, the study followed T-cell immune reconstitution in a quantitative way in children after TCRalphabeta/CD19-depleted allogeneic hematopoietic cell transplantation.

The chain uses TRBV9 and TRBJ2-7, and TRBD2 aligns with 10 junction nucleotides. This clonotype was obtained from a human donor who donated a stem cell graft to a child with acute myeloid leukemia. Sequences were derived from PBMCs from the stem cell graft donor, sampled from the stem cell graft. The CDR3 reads CASSVTSGEYEQYF. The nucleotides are TGTGCCAGCAGCGTAACTAGCGGGGAGTACGAGCAGTACTTC.